Here is one TCR beta chain with its context. The antigen remains unidentified. This entry comes from a study of cytomegalovirus exposure and HLA in healthy donors. This PCR relied on a set of 60 Vbeta primers and 13 Jbeta primers. Sequenced by immunoSEQ multiplex PCR; TCRdb stores in-frame clones only, minus some. This sample has tens of thousands of clones, with roughly two thirds found just once. Germline CDR1 SGHRS, CDR2 YFSETQ. Trimming took 3 bases from V and 3 from J; bases not matched to a gene: 12. This CDR3 comprises 17 residues. Findings and caveats of the study: Most of the TCR beta V segments (in an earlier analysis) were productive either about 87% or about 30% of the time. In a later analysis, HLA-associated TCR beta chains were more clonally expanded than equally common others.

The V gene is TRBV5-1, the J gene TRBJ2-3; 8 positions match TRBD2. This receptor was taken from a woman between 25 and 40 years old in good health and CMV-seronegative. Sequencing was performed on PBMCs. In nucleotides, the CDR3 is TGCGCCAGCAGCTCCTCCGGGAGGGGGGGTTGGACAGATACGCAGTATTTT. Encoded protein: CASSSSGRGGWTDTQYF.